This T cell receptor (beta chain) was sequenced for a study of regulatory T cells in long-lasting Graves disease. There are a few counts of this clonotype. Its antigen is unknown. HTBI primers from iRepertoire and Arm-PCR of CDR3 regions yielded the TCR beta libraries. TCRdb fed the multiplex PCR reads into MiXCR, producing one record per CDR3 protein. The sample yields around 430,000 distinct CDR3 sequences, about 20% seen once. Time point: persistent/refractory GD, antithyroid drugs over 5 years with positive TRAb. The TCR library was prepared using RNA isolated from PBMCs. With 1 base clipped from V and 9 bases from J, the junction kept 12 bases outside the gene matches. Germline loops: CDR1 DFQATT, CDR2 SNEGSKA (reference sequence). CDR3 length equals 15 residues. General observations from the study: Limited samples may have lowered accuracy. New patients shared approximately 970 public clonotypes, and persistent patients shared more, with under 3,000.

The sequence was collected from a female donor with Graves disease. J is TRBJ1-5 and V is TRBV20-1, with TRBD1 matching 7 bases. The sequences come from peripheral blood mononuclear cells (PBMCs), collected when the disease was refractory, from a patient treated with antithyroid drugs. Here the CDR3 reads CSARVAGGSPGPQHF. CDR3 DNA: TGCAGTGCTAGAGTGGCAGGGGGTTCCCCTGGGCCCCAGCATTTT.